This entry lists 2 T cell receptor beta chains sequenced from one sample in a study of Tregs in tolerant kidney transplant recipients. Clones were sequenced by immunoSEQ multiplex PCR, and TCRdb holds only the in-frame ones, with some missing. Of some 240,000 clones in the sample, 65% to 85% were seen once. Source material: CD4+ T cells from blood. The receptors come from a human donor in good health.

The chain employs TRBV25-1 and TRBJ1-1, with a weak D call TRBD1 (5 bases). Germline V gives CDR1 MGHDK, CDR2 SYGVNS. The CDR3 is 10 residues long. CDR3 in DNA: TGTGCTGCCGGGGCGGCTGAAGCTTTCTTT. It specifies CAAGAAEAFF.

V is TRBV12-5 and J is TRBJ1-1; possibly TRBD1 for D (5 bases). Germline V gene lookup returns CDR1 LGHNT and CDR2 FRNRAP. The CDR3 is 19 amino acids. Deletions cut 2 bases from V and 1 base from J, with 23 bases between. CDR3 nucleotide sequence: TGTGCTAGTGGTTTGCCAAACCCCCGACAGCCGTGGGAGAACACTGAAGCTTTCTTT. Residues: CASGLPNPRQPWENTEAFF.